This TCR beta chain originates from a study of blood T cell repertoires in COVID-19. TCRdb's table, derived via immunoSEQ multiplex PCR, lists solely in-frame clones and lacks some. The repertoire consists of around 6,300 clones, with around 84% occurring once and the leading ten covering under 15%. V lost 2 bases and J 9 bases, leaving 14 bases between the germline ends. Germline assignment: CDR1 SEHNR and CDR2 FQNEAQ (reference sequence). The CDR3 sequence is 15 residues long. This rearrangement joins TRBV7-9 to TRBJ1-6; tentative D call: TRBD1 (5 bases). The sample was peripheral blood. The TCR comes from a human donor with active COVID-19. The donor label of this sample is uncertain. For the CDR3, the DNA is TGTGCCAGCAGCTTATTGTCGCAGGGCGGTTCACCCCTCCACTTT. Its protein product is CASSLLSQGGSPLHF.